The 26 T cell receptor beta chains below come from one sample, sequenced in a study of shared clonotypes between healthy human individuals. The data were produced by immunoSEQ multiplex PCR, yet TCRdb's version contains in-frame clones alone and is incomplete. The sample lists hundreds of thousands of clones; 90% to 97% were seen once. The sequenced material came from naive CD4+ T cells sorted from blood. Documented subset: CD45RA+ positively selected. The receptors here all came from a woman under 40 in good health.

V and J are TRBV19 and TRBJ2-4; D not resolved. The CDR3 has 17 residues. Germline CDR1 is LNHDA and CDR2 is SQIVND (reference sequence). The V gene lost 4 bases and the J gene lost 0 bases, with 16 bases spanning the gap. The CDR3 region has the DNA TGTGCCAGTAGTAGGGGTGGCCAGCTCATAGCCAAAAACATTCAGTACTTC. Translated: CASSRGGQLIAKNIQYF.

This CDR3 reads CASSRGLAGGYEQYF. CDR3 in DNA: TGTGCCAGCAGCCGAGGACTAGCGGGAGGTTACGAGCAGTACTTC. This chain joins TRBV4-2 and TRBJ2-7, with TRBD2 identical over 14 bases. Germline CDR1 and CDR2: LGHNA and YNFKEQ. CDR3 length: 15 amino acids. Trimming took 4 bases from V and 4 from J; bases not matched to a gene: 3.

Worth noting for this clone: Its ends do not fully match the called genes, so a read error is possible. The chain carries TRBV2 and TRBJ2-7, with a possible D match to TRBD1 (6 bases). The CDR3 sequence is 13 residues long. Germline V gene lookup returns CDR1 SNHLY and CDR2 FYNNEI. CDR3 nucleotide sequence: TGTGCCATCAGTGTAGACAGGCCCTACGAGCAGTACTTC. It encodes CAISVDRPYEQYF.

The gene calls are TRBV25-1 and TRBJ2-7; 7 positions agree with TRBD2. J lost 1 base, V lost 1 base, and 13 bases had no gene match. The CDR3 runs to 18 residues. CDR1 MGHDK and CDR2 SYGVNS come from the germline V gene. The CDR3 DNA follows: TGTGCCAGCAGTGAATTAGCGTTAGGGGCGGGAGCGTCCTACGAGCAGTACTTC. This gives the protein CASSELALGAGASYEQYF.

The chain combines TRBV2 with TRBJ1-4, with D maybe TRBD1 (5 bases). Trimming left V 10 bases short and J 8 bases short, with 14 bases between. The CDR3 sequence is 12 residues long. CDR1 is SNHLY, CDR2 FYNNEI, per germline. The CDR3 DNA follows: TGTGCCACCGGACAAAAGGGGGAAAAACTGTTTTTT. Translating it yields CATGQKGEKLFF.

The J gene is TRBJ2-5, the V gene TRBV28; D uncertain. Trimming shortened V by 5 bases and J by 5 bases, and 15 bases separated the two germline ends. Germline lookup yields CDR1 MDHEN and CDR2 SYDVKM. There are 14 residues in the CDR3. The CDR3 DNA reads as TGTGCCAGCAGTCTAATCGCCGACGCGGAGACCCAGTACTTC. Translating it yields CASSLIADAETQYF.

The chain uses TRBV28 and TRBJ2-7; D perhaps matches TRBD2 (6 bases). The CDR3 contains 14 residues. Germline assignment: CDR1 MDHEN and CDR2 SYDVKM. Trimming cost V 8 bases and J 0 bases, with 14 bases left between them. The CDR3 region is CASGKGTLSYEQYF. CDR3 DNA: TGTGCCAGCGGGAAAGGGACTCTCTCCTACGAGCAGTACTTC.

The rearrangement joins TRBV4-1 to TRBJ2-5; 12 positions agree with TRBD2. Germline-derived CDR1 and CDR2 are MGHRA and YSYEKL. The CDR3 is 15 amino acids. With 5 bases clipped from V and 4 bases from J, the junction kept 5 bases outside the gene matches. In DNA form, the CDR3 reads TGCGCCAGCAGCAATCCGGGACTAGCGGGAGAGACCCAGTACTTC. Translated, it gives CASSNPGLAGETQYF.

The chain couples TRBV2 to TRBJ1-4, with 10 nucleotides matching TRBD1. J lost 8 bases, V lost 6 bases, and 6 bases had no gene match. The CDR3 is made up of 14 amino acids. Germline CDR1 SNHLY, CDR2 FYNNEI. This CDR3 is CASSRPTGGEKLFF. The DNA of the CDR3 is TGTGCCAGCAGCAGACCGACAGGGGGCGAAAAACTGTTTTTT.

The chain is built from TRBV18 and TRBJ1-1; D is uncertain. This CDR3 is 13 amino acids long. V was cut by 3 bases and J by 6 bases, with 11 bases left in between. In germline, CDR1 is KGHSH, CDR2 LQKENI. CDR3 residues: CASSPLGRAEAFF. The CDR3 DNA reads TGTGCCAGCTCACCCCTTGGGAGGGCTGAAGCTTTCTTT.

Points on this clone: The junction departs from the called germline gene at one end, perhaps through a read error. This CDR3 reads CASGEGTGWRGRDEQFF. The DNA of the CDR3 is TGTGCCAGCGGTGAAGGGACAGGGTGGCGGGGGAGGGATGAGCAGTTCTTC. The V call is TRBV6-1, the J call TRBJ2-1, with 9 bases matching TRBD1. The germline CDR1 and CDR2 sequences are MNHNS and SASEGT. This CDR3 has 17 amino acids.

The table lists this clone with a count of one. The V and J genes are TRBV2 and TRBJ1-1; no definite D call. Germline V gives CDR1 SNHLY, CDR2 FYNNEI. Deletions cut 1 base from V and 13 bases from J, with 13 bases between. The CDR3 is 12 residues long. The CDR3 DNA follows: TGTGCCAGCAGTGAAGGTGGGCGGGATCTTTTCTTT. Protein: CASSEGGRDLFF.

The chain uses TRBV13 and TRBJ2-5; D might be TRBD1 or TRBD2, each matching 5 bases. The DNA end lines up better with TRBJ2-7; the J call may be wrong. The CDR3 sequence is 15 residues long. Germline V gives CDR1 PRHDT, CDR2 FYEKMQ (reference sequence). The CDR3 here is CASSFRPGATYEQYF. The CDR3, as DNA: TGTGCCAGCAGCTTCCGACCCGGGGCCACCTACGAGCAGTACTTC.

The rearrangement joins TRBV5-1 to TRBJ2-7; no definite D call. The CDR3 spans 14 residues. The V end lost 2 bases, the J end lost 2 bases, and 11 bases lay between the germline ends. Germline values: CDR1 SGHRS, CDR2 YFSETQ. The CDR3 sequence is CASSLWLQTYEQYF. DNA for the CDR3: TGCGCCAGCAGCTTATGGCTGCAGACCTACGAGCAGTACTTC.

The chain recombines TRBV29-1 with TRBJ2-2, with 14 bases identical to TRBD2. The V segment lost 6 bases and the J segment 5 bases; nucleotides outside the gene matches: 8. The CDR3 length is 16 residues. The germline CDR1 and CDR2 sequences are SQVTM and ANQGSEA. The CDR3 nucleotides are TGCAGCGTAACCGGGACTAGCGGGAGAGGGACCGGGGAGCTGTTTTTT. Translated, it gives CSVTGTSGRGTGELFF.

V gene TRBV4-1 combines with J gene TRBJ1-2, with D possibly TRBD1 on 5 matching bases. The CDR3 runs to 15 residues. Germline assignment: CDR1 MGHRA and CDR2 YSYEKL. V gave up 0 bases and J gave up 4 bases, with 12 bases separating them. The CDR3 loop reads CASSQEARVPYGYTF. DNA of the CDR3: TGCGCCAGCAGCCAAGAGGCCAGGGTTCCCTATGGCTACACCTTC.

The rearrangement uses TRBV30 and TRBJ2-5; 8 bases match TRBD2. The J call may not be correct, given that the DNA end is closer to TRBJ2-7. CDR1 and CDR2 (germline): GTSNPN, SVGIG (reference sequence). The CDR3 runs 14 residues. DNA of the CDR3: TGTGCCTGGAGTGGAGGGGCGGGGGGCTACGAGCAGTACTTC. As protein: CAWSGGAGGYEQYF.

The chain carries TRBV18 and TRBJ1-1, with TRBD1 as a possible D gene (5 bases). Trimming pared 3 bases from V and 0 bases from J, leaving 20 bases between. The germline V gene encodes CDR1 KGHSH and CDR2 LQKENI. This CDR3 contains 18 residues. The CDR3 nucleotides are TGTGCCAGCTCACCCTTTGAGGTGGGGCCCCGGATGAACACTGAAGCTTTCTTT. Protein product: CASSPFEVGPRMNTEAFF.

The V and J genes are TRBV5-1 and TRBJ2-5, with D perhaps matching TRBD1 (6 bases). V dropped 4 bases and J dropped 2 bases, with 12 bases sitting between them. The CDR3 runs 14 residues. Germline V gives CDR1 SGHRS, CDR2 YFSETQ. The CDR3 here is CASSMGAGQETQYF. CDR3 nucleotides: TGCGCCAGCAGCATGGGGGCAGGTCAAGAGACCCAGTACTTC.

The genes are TRBV5-1 and TRBJ1-2; D gene uncertain. CDR1 is SGHRS and CDR2 is YFSETQ in the germline V gene. With 0 bases removed from V and 7 bases from J, the gap between germline ends came to 13 bases. The CDR3 consists of 14 residues. CDR3 DNA sequence: TGCGCCAGCAGCTTGGCCAAGGGCTCTGTTGGCTACACCTTC. Encoded protein: CASSLAKGSVGYTF.

The chain combines TRBV7-9 with TRBJ2-5; TRBD1 or TRBD2 may be the D gene (6 bases each). The CDR3 loop spans 14 amino acids. Germline CDR1 reads SEHNR; CDR2 reads FQNEAQ (reference sequence). V dropped 6 bases and J dropped 5 bases, with 16 bases sitting between them. The CDR3 loop reads CASRPATRGETQYF. DNA for the CDR3: TGTGCCAGCAGACCAGCGACTAGGGGGGAGACCCAGTACTTC.

This chain links TRBV5-4 with TRBJ2-5; D is perhaps TRBD2 (6 bases). The J call could be wrong; TRBJ2-7 is a better fit for the DNA end. The length of the CDR3 is 14 residues. CDR1 and CDR2 from the germline V gene are SGHNT and YYREEE (reference sequence). CDR3 region: CASSAGREAYEQYF. In DNA form, the CDR3 reads TGTGCCAGCAGCGCTGGGCGGGAAGCCTACGAGCAGTACTTC.

This chain links TRBV6-6 with TRBJ1-2; D might be TRBD1 (6 bases). The ends were cut back, 5 bases at V and 4 bases at J, with 11 bases in the middle. This CDR3 has 13 residues. The germline V gene has CDR1 MNHNY and CDR2 SVGAGI (reference sequence). Written as DNA, the CDR3 is TGTGCCAGCAGTAGGGACACCGGCTATGGCTACACCTTC. Its translation is CASSRDTGYGYTF.

V gene TRBV14 combines with J gene TRBJ1-3; unclear D gene. Deletions cut 1 base from V and 0 bases from J, with 7 bases between. There are 15 residues in the CDR3. Germline values: CDR1 SGHDN, CDR2 FVKESK. The chain's CDR3 is CASSQVTASGNTIYF. The CDR3 region has the DNA TGTGCCAGCAGCCAAGTCACAGCCTCTGGAAACACCATATATTTT. Variable domain in full (rest from reference TRBV14 and TRBJ1-3): EAGVTQFPSHSVIEKGQTVTLRCDPISGHDNLYWYRRVMGKEIKFLLHFVKESKQDESGMPNNRFLAERTGGTYSTLKVQPAELEDSGVYFCASSQVTASGNTIYFGEGSWLTVV.

The chain is built from TRBV18 and TRBJ2-4; D is unresolved. CDR3 size: 12 residues. V gave up 3 bases and J gave up 7 bases, with 7 bases separating them. Germline V CDR1 and CDR2: KGHSH, LQKENI. The CDR3 reads CASSPDGNIQYF. CDR3 coding DNA: TGTGCCAGCTCACCTGACGGCAACATTCAGTACTTC. Supplemented by reference TRBV18 and TRBJ2-4, the full variable domain reads NAGVMQNPRHLVRRRGQEARLRCSPMKGHSHVYWYRQLPEEGLKFMVYLQKENIIDESGMPKERFSAEFPKEGPSILRIQQVVRGDSAAYFCASSPDGNIQYFGAGTRLSVL.

This chain links TRBV5-4 with TRBJ2-7; no firm D call. The CDR3 spans 17 residues. Germline values: CDR1 SGHNT, CDR2 YYREEE (reference sequence). Trimming took off 2 bases at V and 0 bases at J, with 18 bases between the two ends. CDR3 sequence: CASSLSVATPSSYEQYF. CDR3 bases: TGTGCCAGCAGCTTATCCGTCGCGACGCCTAGCTCCTACGAGCAGTACTTC.